Listed here are 17 T cell receptor beta chains from one sample, sequenced in a study of T cells in Graves' hyperthyroidism and ophthalmopathy. The CDR3 regions of TCR beta were amplified from RNA transcripts. The TCR CDR3 first-round RT-PCR relied on the HTBI primer set. TCRdb reanalysed the multiplex PCR reads using MiXCR and keeps one entry per CDR3 protein. Of about 260,000 distinct CDR3 sequences detected, 16% appear once; the ten largest clones hold around 30%. Sequences were obtained from blood. These receptors all stem from a woman aged 18-29 years with Graves' ophthalmopathy.

The chain couples TRBV30 to TRBJ2-3, with 8 bases fitting TRBD2. Germline V gene sequence: CDR1 GTSNPN, CDR2 SVGIG (reference sequence). The V and J ends lost 1 base and 4 bases, in that order; junction bases with no gene match: 4. The CDR3 spans 14 residues. The CDR3, as DNA: TGTGCCTGGAGTGCCGGGGGGGCCTCAGATACGCAGTATTTT. It specifies CAWSAGGASDTQYF.

As regards this clonotype: This may come from a read error, since a much larger clone is one base off. The rearrangement joins TRBV7-9 to TRBJ2-3; TRBD1 aligns across 11 bases. Per the germline V gene, CDR1 is SEHNR and CDR2 is FQNEAQ (reference sequence). The CDR3 covers 15 residues. Losses at the gene ends were 4 bases for V and 5 bases for J; bases not matched to a gene: 5. The CDR3 region is CASSSGTGGLDTQYF. CDR3 bases: TGTGCCAGCAGCTCCGGGACAGGGGGGCTAGATACGCAGTATTTT.

The rearrangement joins TRBV15 to TRBJ2-4; 8 nucleotides align to TRBD1. The V and J ends lost 1 base and 2 bases, in that order; junction bases with no gene match: 4. The CDR3 contains 16 residues. Germline values: CDR1 LNHNV, CDR2 YYDKDF (reference sequence). CDR3 in DNA: TGTGCCACCAGCAGAGGCGACAGGGGCTCCAAAAACATTCAGTACTTC. As protein: CATSRGDRGSKNIQYF.

The CDR3 region has the DNA TGTGCCAGCAGCTTAGTCCGGAACCAAGAGACCCAGTACTTC. Residues: CASSLVRNQETQYF. The chain uses TRBV13 and TRBJ2-5; D unresolved. This CDR3 has 14 residues. V gave up 1 base and J gave up 0 bases, with 6 bases separating them. Germline CDR1 and CDR2: PRHDT and FYEKMQ (reference sequence).

This clonotype was detected many times. Mismatch with germline at one junction end may stem from a read error. This chain's CDR3 is CASSVAGGTSYEQYF. CDR3 bases: TGTGCCAGCAGCGTAGCGGGAGGGACCTCCTACGAGCAGTACTTC. This rearrangement joins TRBV7-2 to TRBJ2-7, with 11 nucleotides matching TRBD2. This CDR3 spans 15 amino acids. The germline V gene encodes CDR1 SGHTA and CDR2 FQGNSA.

This clonotype was seen ten or more times. The rearrangement joins TRBV6-1 to TRBJ1-6, with 10 bases matching TRBD1. The CDR3 is made up of 17 amino acids. Germline V CDR1 and CDR2: MNHNS, SASEGT. V shed 2 bases and J 5 bases; nucleotides not matched to a gene: 6. The DNA for the CDR3 is TGTGCCAGCAGTGAAAAGACAGGGGGCTCGAATAATTCACCCCTCCACTTT. The encoded protein is CASSEKTGGSNNSPLHF.

In its sample, this clonotype was seen a few times. A much more abundant neighbour one base away suggests this may be a read error. CDR3 in DNA: TGTGCCAGCTCACCGGCAGTCAGCAAAGAGGCCCAGTACTTC. Translated, it gives CASSPAVSKEAQYF. The gene calls are TRBV18 and TRBJ2-5; D uncertain. This CDR3 has 14 residues. Germline loops: CDR1 KGHSH, CDR2 LQKENI.

This clonotype has a count of ten or more. This chain joins TRBV20-1 and TRBJ2-7; no reliable D call. Germline loops: CDR1 DFQATT, CDR2 SNEGSKA (reference sequence). This CDR3 contains 13 residues. The germline V and J ends were trimmed by 4 bases and 3 bases, with 13 bases remaining between them. DNA for the CDR3: TGCAGTGCTATCCCGGATCGCCGCTACGAGCAGTACTTC. Translating gives CSAIPDRRYEQYF.

J is TRBJ2-7 and V is TRBV7-6; D is unclear. The ends were cut back, 3 bases at V and 2 bases at J, with 11 bases in the middle. This CDR3 has 14 residues. The germline gives CDR1 SGHVS, CDR2 FNYEAQ. CDR3 amino acids: CASSFALGPYEQYF. As DNA, the CDR3 is TGTGCCAGCAGCTTCGCGTTAGGGCCCTACGAGCAGTACTTC. Full variable domain (rest looked up from reference TRBV7-6 and TRBJ2-7): GAGVSQSPRYKVTKRGQDVALRCDPISGHVSLYWYRQALGQGPEFLTYFNYEAQQDKSGLPNDRFSAERPEGSISTLTIQRTEQRDSAMYRCASSFALGPYEQYFGPGTRLTVT.

This clonotype was seen at least ten times. The CDR3 DNA reads as TGCGCCAGCAGCAGAGGGGCTGGTGGAGGGGGCTATGGCTACACCTTC. Translated, it gives CASSRGAGGGGYGYTF. J is TRBJ1-2 and V is TRBV5-1, with a weak D call TRBD1 (6 bases). The V gene's germline CDR1 is SGHRS and CDR2 YFSETQ. The CDR3 spans 16 residues. Trimming stripped 4 bases from V and 4 bases from J, with 20 bases between.

This clonotype was counted between two and nine times. The chain joins TRBV30 to TRBJ1-2, with D maybe TRBD1 (5 bases). This CDR3 has 14 residues. Germline CDR1 is GTSNPN and CDR2 is SVGIG (reference sequence). Trimming removed 3 bases at V and 4 bases at J, with 15 bases between. For the CDR3, the DNA is TGTGCCTGGAGAAGGGAGGGGAGGTTCTATGGCTACACCTTC. It specifies CAWRREGRFYGYTF.

This clonotype was seen ten or more times. The chain joins TRBV5-1 to TRBJ2-7; TRBD1 might be the D (7 bases). Per germline, CDR1 SGHRS and CDR2 YFSETQ. The CDR3 sequence is 13 residues long. V lost 5 bases to trimming and J lost 4 bases, with 13 bases between them. The CDR3 protein is CASREGAIYEQYF. CDR3 coding DNA: TGCGCCAGCAGGGAGGGGGCGATTTACGAGCAGTACTTC.

This clonotype was seen only a few times. V and J are TRBV19 and TRBJ1-6, with D unresolved. Germline V gene sequence: CDR1 LNHDA, CDR2 SQIVND (reference sequence). V gave up 7 bases and J gave up 0 bases, with 10 bases separating them. This CDR3 contains 15 residues. DNA of the CDR3: TGTGCCAGTAAGTCGGGAAGCTCCTATAATTCACCCCTCCACTTT. It encodes CASKSGSSYNSPLHF.

This clonotype was counted many times. The chain has TRBV3-1 and TRBJ2-7, with 10 nucleotides matching TRBD1. The CDR3 sequence is 15 residues long. J gave up 1 base and V 6 bases, and 6 bases lay outside the gene matches. The germline V gene has CDR1 LGHDT and CDR2 YNNKEL (reference sequence). This CDR3 is CASRSGQGISYEQYF. CDR3 bases: TGTGCCAGCAGGTCGGGACAGGGGATATCCTACGAGCAGTACTTC.

At least ten counts were recorded for this clonotype. The chain carries TRBV27 and TRBJ1-3; no reliable D call. V was shortened by 6 bases and J by 4 bases, with 13 bases between the two germline ends. Germline values: CDR1 MNHEY, CDR2 SMNVEV (reference sequence). This CDR3 has 14 amino acids. CDR3 sequence reads: CASSSWGSGNTIYF. The CDR3 nucleotides are TGTGCCAGCAGCTCTTGGGGTTCCGGAAACACCATATATTTT.

This clonotype was observed at least ten times. This chain links TRBV9 with TRBJ2-3, with D perhaps assigned TRBD1 or TRBD2 (7 bases each). Trimming removed 3 bases from V and 2 bases from J, with 19 bases in between. The CDR3 is made up of 17 amino acids. Germline V gene lookup returns CDR1 SGDLS and CDR2 YYNGEE. The CDR3 sequence is CASSAEGASGPTDTQYF. CDR3 sequence (DNA): TGTGCCAGCAGCGCAGAGGGGGCTAGCGGCCCCACAGATACGCAGTATTTT.

This clonotype has at least ten counts. The chain recombines TRBV9 with TRBJ1-1; D gene ambiguous. In germline, CDR1 is SGDLS, CDR2 YYNGEE. V was shortened by 2 bases and J by 0 bases, with 5 bases between the two germline ends. CDR3 length equals 13 residues. The CDR3 region has the DNA TGTGCCAGCAGCGTCGCTTTGAACACTGAAGCTTTCTTT. It translates to CASSVALNTEAFF.